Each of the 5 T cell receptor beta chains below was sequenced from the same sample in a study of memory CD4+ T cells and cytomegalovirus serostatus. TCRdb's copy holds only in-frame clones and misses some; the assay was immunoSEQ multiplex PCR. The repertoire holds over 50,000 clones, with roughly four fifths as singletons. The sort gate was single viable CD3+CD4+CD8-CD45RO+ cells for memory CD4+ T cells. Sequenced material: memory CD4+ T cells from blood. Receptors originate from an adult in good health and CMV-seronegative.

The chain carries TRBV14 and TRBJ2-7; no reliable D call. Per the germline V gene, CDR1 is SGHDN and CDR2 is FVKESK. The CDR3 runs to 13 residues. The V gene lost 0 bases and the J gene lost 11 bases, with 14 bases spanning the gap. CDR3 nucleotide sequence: TGTGCCAGCAGCCAAGATTGGACCGGCCTGGAGTACTTC. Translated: CASSQDWTGLEYF. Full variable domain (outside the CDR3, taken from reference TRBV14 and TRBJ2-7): EAGVTQFPSHSVIEKGQTVTLRCDPISGHDNLYWYRRVMGKEIKFLLHFVKESKQDESGMPNNRFLAERTGGTYSTLKVQPAELEDSGVYFCASSQDWTGLEYFGPGTRLTVT.

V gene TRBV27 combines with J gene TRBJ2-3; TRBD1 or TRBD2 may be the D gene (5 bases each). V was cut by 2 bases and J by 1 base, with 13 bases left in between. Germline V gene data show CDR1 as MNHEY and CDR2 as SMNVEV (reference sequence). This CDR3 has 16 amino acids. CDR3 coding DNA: TGTGCCAGCAGTTTAGGGTCGGTGGGGGGCACAGATACGCAGTATTTT. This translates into CASSLGSVGGTDTQYF.

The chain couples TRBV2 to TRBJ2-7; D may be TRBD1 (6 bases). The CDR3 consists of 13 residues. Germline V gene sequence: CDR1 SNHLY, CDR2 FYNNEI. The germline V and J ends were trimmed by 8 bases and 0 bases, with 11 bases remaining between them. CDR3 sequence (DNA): TGTGCCAGCTTGTTGGGGGCCTCCTACGAGCAGTACTTC. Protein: CASLLGASYEQYF.

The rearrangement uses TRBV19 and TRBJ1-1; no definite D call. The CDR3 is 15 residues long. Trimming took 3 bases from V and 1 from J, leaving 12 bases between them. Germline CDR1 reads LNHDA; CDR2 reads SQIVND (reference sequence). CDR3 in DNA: TGTGCCAGTAGTATTCCTTGGTCGGGGAACACTGAAGCTTTCTTT. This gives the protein CASSIPWSGNTEAFF.

The CDR3, as DNA: TGTGCCAGCGCCAAGCAAAGGGAGACCCAGTACTTC. Translated: CASAKQRETQYF. V and J are TRBV18 and TRBJ2-5; D remains ambiguous. In germline, CDR1 is KGHSH, CDR2 LQKENI. The germline V and J ends were trimmed by 8 bases and 5 bases, with 12 bases remaining between them. CDR3 length: 12 residues.